This T cell receptor beta chain was obtained from a study of regulatory T cells in long-lasting Graves disease. Study-wide points: Persistent disease exhibited a predilection for TRBV28, TRBJ1-2 and TRBJ2-5.

The sample's time point: newly diagnosed GD, antithyroid drugs for less than 3 months. PBMC-extracted RNA yielded the TCR library. Relying on iRepertoire HTBI primers and Arm-PCR of CDR3 regions, the team built TCR beta libraries. Each CDR3 protein gets one entry after TCRdb re-called the multiplex PCR reads with MiXCR. The repertoire includes about 350,000 distinct CDR3 sequences, 16% of them detected once, and 25% to 30% sits in the top ten. The CDR3 runs 14 residues. CDR1 is SNHLY, CDR2 FYNNEI, per germline. The ends were cut back, 6 bases at V and 5 bases at J, with 11 bases in the middle. A few counts support this clonotype. Its antigen remains unidentified. These data were likewise used in another study, on T cells in Graves' hyperthyroidism and ophthalmopathy. That study adds: The HTBI primer set was used in a first-round RT-PCR of the TCR CDR3. Most clonotypes expanded in the thyroid (above 0.001) were also present in blood.

Sequencing used peripheral blood mononuclear cells (PBMCs), obtained at new diagnosis, from a patient treated with antithyroid drugs. The sequence was collected from a man aged 35 to 55 with Graves disease. The chain combines TRBV2 with TRBJ1-6, with D possibly TRBD1 on 6 matching bases. The CDR3 DNA reads as TGTGCCAGCAGGGGACAAACAGATAATTCACCCCTCCACTTT. This sequence encodes CASRGQTDNSPLHF.